Detailed here is one TCR beta chain. The antigen this receptor binds is unknown. The input lacks base qualities; no much larger clone sits a single base away. This entry belongs to a study of beta chain features in type 1 diabetes (dated by TCRdb to 2016 to 2019). About the investigation overall: No differences in mean age, gender distribution, total cell number or subset yield were found between patients and healthy donors. The study compared TCRB repertoires of sorted circulating CD4+ T cell subsets between recently diagnosed type 1 diabetes patients and matched healthy donors. Whereas all 28 donors provided naive and central memory subsets, regulatory and stem cell-like memory subsets were isolated from just 8 patients and about eight healthy donors. A total of 107,917,701 sorted cells were examined across all samples, and a strong correlation was observed between cell number per subset and RNA yield. Points the paper makes about the study in general: At VDJ recombination sites, patients with type 1 diabetes made fewer insertions and deleted more nucleotides, a pattern implying thymic rearrangement abnormalities. HLA sub-analyses involved small numbers of individuals, so any influence of HLA type on TCRB rearrangement remained unresolved. Type 1 diabetes patients showed a moderate but significant shortening of TCRB CDR3 length in all four CD4+ subsets. Because cDNA was sequenced instead of genomic DNA, activated cells with high expression could be over-represented, although the groups did not differ in activation or CD3 levels. Shorter templates might have been favored by PCR, but patient and control samples were amplified and corrected together, so both groups would have been affected equally by any skew. The naive, central memory and regulatory TCRB repertoires appeared to resemble one another more closely among patients than among healthy donors.

A single peripheral blood draw of about 116 mL on average was collected from each donor into heparinised tubes. A BD FACSAria II and a panel including CD45RO, CCR7, CD25, CD127, CD95 and CD27 were used to sort naive, central memory, regulatory and stem cell-like memory CD4+ T cells. Every sorted population had a purity above 95%. PBMCs were separated immediately by Lymphoprep density gradient centrifugation and were stained directly, without being cultured. So that batch effects would be minimized, each experiment stained and sorted samples in pairs, pairing one healthy donor with one patient. CDR1 and CDR2 are drawn from the germline V gene (reference sequence): SGHNT, YYREEE. The cysteine opens and the phenylalanine closes a CDR3 of 16 amino acids. This entry keeps only the CDR3 DNA: 48 bases, framed from base 1. Germline trimming: 3 bases from V, 0 bases from J; junction bases outside gene matches: 4.

The entire amount of isolated RNA was reverse transcribed using the High Capacity cDNA Reverse Transcription Kit, so the sequenced TCRB transcripts were expressed ones. Naive, central memory and regulatory T cell samples underwent deep immunoSEQ sequencing, averaging about 3.57 million total reads per sample. Sorted cells were lysed in RLT buffer and RNA was extracted with DNase-treated RNeasy Micro or Mini kits, depending on cell number. To prevent cross-contamination, every cell subset was processed on its own, while patient and healthy donor samples were processed together. The immunoSEQ multiplex PCR was used to amplify TCRB sequences from cDNA, yielding 87-bp fragments that span the CDR3 region. The amplicons were sequenced using the Illumina HiSeq platform. For the original study's pipeline: Synthetic template baselines were used to correct PCR bias computationally, reads within Hamming distance 2 were collapsed together, and singletons that could not be merged were discarded. By aligning reads against IMGT, V, D and J genes, CDR3 length, and insertions or deletions at six rearrangement sites were assigned. Clonotype counts were normalized to sorted cell number within each subset before computing true diversity and Gini coefficients with the tcR R package. The overlap coefficient, calculated on TCRB nucleotide sequences, was used to measure repertoire sharing. As stored in TCRdb, this immuneACCESS dataset retains in-frame rearrangements with V and J assigned. A fraction of the clones does not appear; measured against another copy, unresolved V genes explain less than half of the discrepancy, and the remainder lacks a known reason. The V and J calls and the clone size are those of that table, but D and trimming were determined from the DNA. Counted in this sample were some 350,000 clones; over 8.5% of them appeared once. Of the sample, over 0.45% is held by the ten largest clones.

The source of this sequence is a man younger than 45 with type 1 diabetes. The sample comprised central memory CD4+ T cells from blood. The chain employs TRBV5-4 and TRBJ2-3, and TRBD2 aligns with 10 junction nucleotides. The nucleotides are TGTGCCAGCAGCTATACTAGCGGGACTAGCACAGATACGCAGTATTTT. This yields the protein CASSYTSGTSTDTQYF.